In this sample, the clone carrying this T cell receptor beta chain turned up once. Antigen: not known. The data stem from a study of T cell clonotyping in hematopoietic cell transplantation. Overall study findings and caveats: After transplant, recipient diversity fell while pathologically expanded clonotypes grew through day 180.

Here immunoSEQ multiplex PCR was the method, and the copy in TCRdb shows in-frame clones only, minus some. The sample holds over 10,000 clones, roughly 88% seen once. Time point defined: recipient sample about 28 days before transplant, after cytoreduction. This CDR3 has 14 residues. V was cut by 0 bases and J by 4 bases, with 9 bases left in between. In germline, CDR1 is MGHRA, CDR2 YSYEKL. The receptor was derived from a man between 60 and 75 years old with acute myeloid leukemia. Some clones in this sample may be carry-over from other donors' samples. Specimen: peripheral blood mononuclear cells, collected before stem cell transplant. This chain links TRBV4-1 with TRBJ1-1; D possibly corresponds to TRBD1 (5 bases). The CDR3 reads CASSQDPGPTEAFF. DNA of the CDR3: TGCGCCAGCAGCCAAGACCCGGGACCCACTGAAGCTTTCTTT.